What follows are 17 T cell receptor beta chains derived from one specimen sequenced in a study of T-cell reconstitution after alpha-beta-depleted transplantation in children (dated by TCRdb to 2016 to 2018). Libraries were constructed by PCR. The listed sequencing device is Illumina HiSeq 2500. To normalize quantification of the TCRbeta repertoire, the TCR libraries were built with molecular barcoding that relied on unique molecular identifiers. The public reads were quality trimmed at Q25 with fastp and then assembled into clones with MiXCR by TCRdb, keeping productive beta chains. Each record represents a unique CDR3 protein, reported with the most common genes and DNA among its rows. This sample lists roughly 590,000 distinct CDR3 sequences; 15% to 20% were detected once. 1.1% of the sample rests with the top ten. Sequenced here: PBMCs from the stem cell graft donor, sampled from the stem cell graft. The receptors were sampled from a human donor who donated a stem cell graft to a child with acute myeloid leukemia.

This clonotype occurred many times. The chain carries TRBV20-1 and TRBJ1-2, with D unresolved. V was shortened by 7 bases and J by 9 bases, with 18 bases between the two germline ends. Germline CDR1 DFQATT, CDR2 SNEGSKA (reference sequence). The CDR3 consists of 12 residues. CDR3 sequence: CSVLNPLGSYTF. The DNA for the CDR3 is TGCAGTGTCCTGAACCCCTTGGGGAGCTACACCTTC.

This clonotype appeared many times. The chain combines TRBV20-1 with TRBJ2-7, with a weak D call TRBD2 (5 bases). Deletions cut 2 bases from V and 5 bases from J, with 13 bases between. CDR3 length: 13 residues. CDR1 DFQATT and CDR2 SNEGSKA come from the germline V gene (reference sequence). The chain's CDR3 is CSARYGTRNEQYF. The CDR3 DNA reads TGCAGTGCTAGATATGGCACTAGAAACGAGCAGTACTTC.

Concerning this clonotype itself: Compared with germline, one end of the junction differs, possibly owing to a read error. This CDR3 is CAGSEWASEGQYF. CDR3 in DNA: TGTGCCGGCAGTGAATGGGCTAGCGAAGGGCAGTATTTT. The chain combines TRBV25-1 with TRBJ2-3; a possible D gene is TRBD2 (6 bases). There are 13 residues in the CDR3. CDR1 MGHDK and CDR2 SYGVNS come from the germline V gene.

This clonotype has a handful of counts. J is TRBJ2-4 and V is TRBV3-1; D may be TRBD1 or TRBD2 (5 bases each). The CDR3 spans 13 residues. CDR1 is LGHDT, CDR2 YNNKEL, per germline (reference sequence). Trimming pared 4 bases from V and 7 bases from J, leaving 11 bases between. The CDR3 loop reads CASSPPGANIQYF. CDR3 coding DNA: TGTGCCAGCAGCCCCCCCGGGGCGAACATTCAGTACTTC.

This chain uses TRBV29-1 with TRBJ2-1, with 9 bases matching TRBD2. J lost 10 bases, V lost 4 bases, and 11 bases had no gene match. CDR1 is SQVTM and CDR2 is ANQGSEA in the germline V gene. This CDR3 region has 14 residues. The CDR3 is CSVVLSSGGPEQFF. In DNA, the CDR3 is TGCAGCGTTGTTTTATCCAGCGGGGGGCCCGAGCAGTTCTTC.

This clonotype was seen a handful of times. The CDR3 bases are TGTGCCAGCTCACCACTTTTAGACCTACTAGAAGAGACCCAGTACTTC. Protein product: CASSPLLDLLEETQYF. V and J are TRBV18 and TRBJ2-5, with a possible D match to TRBD2 (5 bases). This CDR3 comprises 16 residues. Germline lookup yields CDR1 KGHSH and CDR2 LQKENI. V lost 1 base, J lost 3 bases, and 15 bases lay in between.

This clonotype came up a few times. V usage is TRBV10-2 and J usage is TRBJ1-6; TRBD1 aligns across 7 bases. The J segment lost 3 bases and the V segment lost 7 bases, leaving 9 bases of the junction unmatched. This CDR3 is built from 16 residues. Germline lookup yields CDR1 WSHSY and CDR2 SAAADI. CDR3 protein: CASKEGALIYNSPLHF. The CDR3 DNA sequence: TGCGCCAGCAAGGAGGGGGCCCTCATCTATAATTCACCCCTCCACTTT.

This clonotype was picked up many times. The chain combines TRBV20-1 with TRBJ2-1, with TRBD2 matching 13 bases. Trimming cost V 1 base and J 4 bases; bases outside gene matches: 7. The CDR3 runs to 17 residues. In germline, CDR1 is DFQATT, CDR2 SNEGSKA (reference sequence). CDR3 in amino acids: CSARGTSGGLAYNEQFF. The CDR3 DNA reads TGCAGTGCTAGAGGGACTAGCGGGGGTCTGGCATACAATGAGCAGTTCTTC.

This clonotype was seen many times. The V and J genes are TRBV20-1 and TRBJ2-5; TRBD2 is a possible D gene (5 bases). V lost 6 bases, J lost 3 bases, and 17 bases lay in between. Germline V gene sequence: CDR1 DFQATT, CDR2 SNEGSKA (reference sequence). The CDR3 is 14 residues long. In nucleotides, the CDR3 is TGCAGTGCCATCAGCTCGGGGTTGGAAGAGACCCAGTACTTC. It codes for CSAISSGLEETQYF.

Comments on this clonotype: A much larger clone differs by one base, so this may be a read error. V is TRBV20-1 and J is TRBJ2-3, with D perhaps matching TRBD2 (5 bases). The CDR3 is 16 residues long. With 5 bases removed from V and 5 bases from J, the gap between germline ends came to 23 bases. Germline values: CDR1 DFQATT, CDR2 SNEGSKA (reference sequence). The CDR3: CSALRAGIVTRDTQYF. The CDR3 DNA follows: TGCAGTGCTCTTAGGGCCGGGATAGTGACCAGAGATACGCAGTATTTT.

This clonotype has more than one count but fewer than ten. This sequence joins TRBV11-2 and TRBJ2-7; D may be TRBD2 (7 bases). Per the germline V gene, CDR1 is SGHAT and CDR2 is FQNNGV. The CDR3 length is 15 residues. V lost 5 bases, J lost 2 bases, and 16 bases lay in between. This CDR3 reads CASSQGLAETYEQYF. In DNA, the CDR3 is TGTGCCAGCAGCCAGGGGCTAGCGGAAACCTACGAGCAGTACTTC.

This chain uses TRBV11-2 with TRBJ1-2, with 7 bases identical to TRBD1. CDR3 size: 19 residues. V shed 4 bases, J shed 4 bases, and the junction held 21 bases outside the gene matches. From germline, CDR1 is SGHAT and CDR2 FQNNGV. Here the CDR3 reads CASSSPGGRQGGSGYGYTF. The DNA for the CDR3 is TGTGCCAGCAGCTCTCCCGGAGGGAGACAGGGAGGTAGCGGCTATGGCTACACCTTC.

This chain connects TRBV28 to TRBJ1-1; the D is unclear. This CDR3 has 14 amino acids. V was cut by 8 bases and J by 1 base, with 14 bases left in between. The germline CDR1 and CDR2 sequences are MDHEN and SYDVKM. In DNA form, the CDR3 reads TGTGCCAGCGAGAAGGGATGGGGGAACACTGAAGCTTTCTTT. Its translation is CASEKGWGNTEAFF.

This clonotype was counted between two and nine times. The chain links TRBV6-2 or TRBV6-3 to TRBJ2-7, with D possibly being TRBD1 (6 bases). The CDR3 consists of 16 residues. V was shortened by 0 bases and J by 0 bases, with 12 bases between the two germline ends. Germline loops: CDR1 MNHEY, CDR2 SVGEGT. The CDR3 DNA follows: TGTGCCAGCAGTTACTCCCGACAGGCAGCCTCCTACGAGCAGTACGTC. Protein product: CASSYSRQAASYEQYV.

The genes are TRBV15 and TRBJ2-3; 7 nucleotides agree with TRBD2. The CDR3 runs to 16 residues. Unmatched junction bases numbered 7, after V lost 0 bases and J lost 4 bases. Looked up from germline, CDR1 is LNHNV and CDR2 is YYDKDF (reference sequence). The chain's CDR3 is CATSRDLRGGSDTQYF. CDR3 sequence (DNA): TGTGCCACCAGCAGAGATCTTCGCGGGGGATCAGATACGCAGTATTTT.

This clonotype was counted many times. The V call is TRBV27, the J call TRBJ1-6; the D gene is possibly TRBD1 (5 bases). Trimming took off 3 bases at V and 3 bases at J, with 9 bases between the two ends. The CDR3 extends over 15 amino acids. CDR1 is MNHEY and CDR2 is SMNVEV in the germline V gene (reference sequence). CDR3 DNA sequence: TGTGCCAGCAGTTTGGGGGAGAACTATAATTCACCCCTCCACTTT. It specifies CASSLGENYNSPLHF.

The V and J genes are TRBV7-6 and TRBJ2-5; D not certain. Germline V gives CDR1 SGHVS, CDR2 FNYEAQ. V gave up 5 bases and J gave up 5 bases, with 15 bases separating them. This CDR3 is built from 14 residues. The CDR3 spells CASSVGGPRETQYF. CDR3 DNA sequence: TGTGCCAGCAGCGTTGGCGGCCCAAGGGAGACCCAGTACTTC.